This T cell receptor (beta chain) was sequenced during a study of shared clonotypes between healthy human individuals. Study-wide results and limits: Donor clonotype sharing was expected to depend on sequencing depth.

Comments on this clone: The antigen is not known.

Deep was the level used in running the assay. With ten immunoSEQ deep assay plates, unsorted PBMC DNA underwent sequencing. Method: immunoSEQ multiplex PCR; TCRdb's copy keeps in-frame clones and lacks some. The table has roughly 510,000 clones, almost 80% seen once. Adult donors, all healthy and HIV-negative, had no recent acute infections or vaccinations. Specimen: PBMCs. This TCR was sampled from a woman between 40 and 50 years old in good health. Some clones in this sample may be carry-over from other donors' samples.

The CDR3 here is CASSFGTPIVTGELFF. In DNA form, the CDR3 reads TGTGCCAGCAGCTTCGGGACGCCCATCGTAACCGGGGAGCTGTTTTTT. The gene calls are TRBV11-2 and TRBJ2-2; D tentatively reads TRBD1 or TRBD2 (5 bases each). With 3 bases removed from V and 5 bases from J, the gap between germline ends came to 16 bases. Germline-derived CDR1 and CDR2 are SGHAT and FQNNGV. The CDR3 extends over 16 amino acids. The variable domain in full, completed from reference TRBV11-2 and TRBJ2-2, reads EAGVAQSPRYKIIEKRQSVAFWCNPISGHATLYWYQQILGQGPKLLIQFQNNGVVDDSQLPKDRFSAERLKGVDSTLKIQPAKLEDSAVYLCASSFGTPIVTGELFFGEGSRLTVL.